The 27 T cell receptor beta chains reported below all come from one sample, sequenced in a study of blood T cell repertoires in COVID-19. Method: immunoSEQ multiplex PCR; TCRdb's copy keeps in-frame clones and lacks some. Found here are 250,000 or so clones, around 83% of them singletons; the top ten hold less than 4%. What was sequenced was peripheral blood. These receptors all stem from a woman under 30 with acute or convalescent COVID-19.

The V gene is TRBV5-4, the J gene TRBJ2-2, with TRBD2 identical over 7 bases. The CDR3 loop spans 16 amino acids. J lost 2 bases, V lost 4 bases, and 8 bases had no gene match. Germline V gene lookup returns CDR1 SGHNT and CDR2 YYREEE (reference sequence). CDR3 nucleotide sequence: TGTGCCAGCAGCGAGACGGGGGGTCTAAACACCGGGGAGCTGTTTTTT. Residues: CASSETGGLNTGELFF. The whole variable domain, filled in from reference TRBV5-4 and TRBJ2-2, reads ETGVTQSPTHLIKTRGQQVTLRCSSQSGHNTVSWYQQALGQGPQFIFQYYREEENGRGNFPPRFSGLQFPNYSSELNVNALELDDSALYLCASSETGGLNTGELFFGEGSRLTVL.

The V and J genes are TRBV27 and TRBJ1-2; 9 bases match TRBD1. The CDR3 loop spans 17 amino acids. Germline CDR1 is MNHEY and CDR2 is SMNVEV (reference sequence). V was pared by 6 bases and J by 5 bases, with 16 bases of the junction left unmatched. The CDR3 DNA reads TGTGCCAGCAGAGTTTTTGAGGCCGGGACAGGGCGGTATGGCTACACCTTC. Encoded protein: CASRVFEAGTGRYGYTF.

This sequence joins TRBV6-2 or TRBV6-3 and TRBJ1-6; 10 positions agree with TRBD1. CDR3 size: 17 residues. Germline V gene sequence: CDR1 MNHEY, CDR2 SVGEGT. The J segment lost 8 bases and the V segment lost 2 bases, leaving 9 bases of the junction unmatched. The CDR3 bases are TGTGCCAGCAGTTACATCGGCAGGACAGGGGGGGATTCACCCCTCCACTTT. This sequence encodes CASSYIGRTGGDSPLHF.

In regard to this clone: The same CDR3 arises from other DNA sequences in this sample as well. The chain links TRBV5-1 to TRBJ1-2, with D possibly matching TRBD1 (6 bases). The V end was cut by 0 bases, the J end by 3 bases, with 6 bases between. CDR1 is SGHRS and CDR2 is YFSETQ in the germline V gene. The CDR3 covers 13 residues. The CDR3 DNA follows: TGCGCCAGCAGCTTGGCAGGGGACTATGGCTACACCTTC. Translated, it gives CASSLAGDYGYTF. Using reference TRBV5-1 and TRBJ1-2 for the parts outside the CDR3, the full variable domain is KAGVTQTPRYLIKTRGQQVTLSCSPISGHRSVSWYQQTPGQGLQFLFEYFSETQRNKGNFPGRFSGRQFSNSRSEMNVSTLELGDSALYLCASSLAGDYGYTFGSGTRLTVV.

By share, this clone ranks as large. The gene calls are TRBV5-6 and TRBJ1-6; tentatively, D is TRBD1 (6 bases). This CDR3 has 15 amino acids. Germline CDR1 is SGHDT and CDR2 is YYEEEE. V dropped 3 bases and J dropped 7 bases, with 14 bases sitting between them. This CDR3 reads CASSSLRDINSPLHF. The CDR3 DNA is TGTGCCAGCAGCTCCCTCCGGGACATCAATTCACCCCTCCACTTT.

The rearrangement uses TRBV18 and TRBJ1-2; 10 bases align to TRBD1. The CDR3 runs 15 residues. Losses at the gene ends were 0 bases for V and 4 bases for J; bases not matched to a gene: 2. CDR1 is KGHSH, CDR2 LQKENI, per germline. DNA of the CDR3: TGTGCCAGCTCACCACCGGGACAGGGGAGCTATGGCTACACCTTC. Translation: CASSPPGQGSYGYTF. Together with reference TRBV18 and TRBJ1-2, the CDR3 gives the full variable domain: NAGVMQNPRHLVRRRGQEARLRCSPMKGHSHVYWYRQLPEEGLKFMVYLQKENIIDESGMPKERFSAEFPKEGPSILRIQQVVRGDSAAYFCASSPPGQGSYGYTFGSGTRLTVV.

The chain couples TRBV30 to TRBJ2-7; the D is unclear. The CDR3 consists of 12 residues. The V end lost 1 base, the J end lost 1 base, and 5 bases lay between the germline ends. From germline, CDR1 is GTSNPN and CDR2 SVGIG (reference sequence). This chain's CDR3 is CAWSATSYEQYF. CDR3 nucleotides: TGTGCCTGGAGTGCGACTTCCTACGAGCAGTACTTC.

The chain combines TRBV14 with TRBJ1-5; 8 nucleotides agree with TRBD1. The V segment lost 2 bases and the J segment 2 bases; nucleotides outside the gene matches: 2. This CDR3 is 15 amino acids long. Germline CDR1 is SGHDN and CDR2 is FVKESK. The CDR3 loop is CASSQQDRGNQPQHF. The CDR3 DNA is TGTGCCAGCAGCCAACAGGACAGGGGCAATCAGCCCCAGCATTTT.

This chain links TRBV15 with TRBJ2-1; tentatively, D is TRBD2 (6 bases). The V and J ends lost 4 bases and 14 bases respectively, with 18 bases between them. The CDR3 sequence is 13 residues long. Germline-derived CDR1 and CDR2 are LNHNV and YYDKDF (reference sequence). The DNA of the CDR3 is TGTGCCACCAGCACCCACGCGAGCGGGTGGGAGTTCTTC. Residues: CATSTHASGWEFF.

This sequence joins TRBV4-3 and TRBJ1-1; no firm D call. The CDR3 runs 14 residues. Germline assignment: CDR1 LGHNA and CDR2 YSLEER. With 0 bases removed from V and 5 bases from J, the gap between germline ends came to 10 bases. This CDR3 reads CASSQDPGLTEAFF. The CDR3 DNA reads as TGCGCCAGCAGCCAAGATCCGGGGTTAACTGAAGCTTTCTTT.

This sequence joins TRBV14 and TRBJ1-1, with TRBD1 identical over 12 bases. The length of the CDR3 is 18 residues. Germline V lookup: CDR1 SGHDN, CDR2 FVKESK. With 4 bases clipped from V and 4 bases from J, the junction kept 13 bases outside the gene matches. The CDR3 coding sequence is TGTGCCAGCAGCCTCTGGGACAGGGGGCGTTCGGCGGCCACTGAAGCTTTCTTT. Protein sequence: CASSLWDRGRSAATEAFF.

The chain uses TRBV4-3 and TRBJ2-7, with D possibly TRBD2 on 5 matching bases. The ends were cut back, 8 bases at V and 4 bases at J, with 15 bases in the middle. CDR1 and CDR2 from the germline V gene are LGHNA and YSLEER. The CDR3 extends over 13 amino acids. CDR3 sequence reads: CASRSLGSYEQYF. CDR3 coding DNA: TGCGCCAGCCGGAGTTTAGGGAGTTACGAGCAGTACTTC.

V usage is TRBV27 and J usage is TRBJ2-1, with TRBD2 matching 12 bases. This CDR3 has 14 amino acids. Germline CDR1 MNHEY, CDR2 SMNVEV (reference sequence). V dropped 6 bases and J dropped 7; count of bases not matched to a gene: 4. The CDR3 sequence: CASRLAGGGNEQFF. CDR3 bases: TGTGCCAGCAGACTAGCGGGAGGCGGGAATGAGCAGTTCTTC.

The chain recombines TRBV2 with TRBJ2-3, with 7 positions matching TRBD2. Trimming cost V 4 bases and J 2 bases; bases outside gene matches: 9. This CDR3 comprises 16 residues. CDR1 and CDR2 from the germline V gene are SNHLY and FYNNEI. The CDR3 reads CASSGLAPSYTDTQYF. The CDR3 DNA is TGTGCCAGCAGTGGACTAGCCCCGAGCTACACAGATACGCAGTATTTT.

The chain couples TRBV7-9 to TRBJ2-1; 13 nucleotides align to TRBD2. In germline, CDR1 is SEHNR, CDR2 FQNEAQ (reference sequence). This CDR3 contains 17 residues. The V and J ends lost 4 bases and 7 bases, in that order; junction bases with no gene match: 10. CDR3 amino acids: CASSSTSGRSTTNEQFF. The CDR3 nucleotides are TGTGCCAGCAGCTCGACTAGCGGGAGGTCTACTACAAATGAGCAGTTCTTC. The complete variable domain, with remaining parts taken from reference TRBV7-9 and TRBJ2-1, reads DTGVSQNPRHKITKRGQNVTFRCDPISEHNRLYWYRQTLGQGPEFLTYFQNEAQLEKSRLLSDRFSAERPKGSFSTLEIQRTEQGDSAMYLCASSSTSGRSTTNEQFFGPGTRLTVL.

This clone was detected only a few times. The gene calls are TRBV6-6 and TRBJ1-2; TRBD1 matches at 7 bases. V shed 2 bases, J shed 6 bases, and the junction held 6 bases outside the gene matches. CDR1 and CDR2 (germline): MNHNY, SVGAGI (reference sequence). CDR3 length equals 14 residues. Here the CDR3 DNA reads TGTGCCAGCAGTTACCGGGGACAGATAGATGGCTACACCTTC. Translated, it gives CASSYRGQIDGYTF.

V is TRBV7-3 and J is TRBJ2-1; 9 positions agree with TRBD2. Germline V lookup: CDR1 SGHTA, CDR2 FQGTGA. The CDR3 runs 16 residues. The V segment lost 2 bases and the J segment 5 bases; nucleotides outside the gene matches: 7. Here the CDR3 reads CASSLVPSGTHNEQFF. CDR3 in DNA: TGTGCCAGCAGCTTAGTTCCTAGCGGGACCCACAATGAGCAGTTCTTC.

The chain employs TRBV7-2 and TRBJ1-3; D is unclear. The germline V gene has CDR1 SGHTA and CDR2 FQGNSA. The CDR3 totals 14 residues. V dropped 5 bases and J dropped 0 bases, with 8 bases sitting between them. CDR3 nucleotide sequence: TGTGCCAGCAGCCGGCGGATCTCTGGAAACACCATATATTTT. Protein sequence: CASSRRISGNTIYF.

The J gene is TRBJ2-1, the V gene TRBV29-1; D possibly corresponds to TRBD2 (7 bases). The CDR3 is 15 amino acids. In germline, CDR1 is SQVTM, CDR2 ANQGSEA. V was trimmed by 3 bases and J by 0 bases, leaving 12 bases between them. CDR3 sequence: CSVERGPGSYNEQFF. The CDR3 DNA follows: TGCAGCGTTGAGCGGGGGCCCGGCTCCTACAATGAGCAGTTCTTC.

The J gene is TRBJ2-1, the V gene TRBV6-6; TRBD2 might be the D (6 bases). CDR1 and CDR2 from the germline V gene are MNHNY and SVGAGI (reference sequence). Trimming stripped 3 bases from V and 5 bases from J, with 17 bases between. The CDR3 is 16 residues long. The CDR3 DNA reads as TGTGCCAGCAGTTATGGGGGGTGGGGTGGCAACAATGAGCAGTTCTTC. This sequence encodes CASSYGGWGGNNEQFF.

V gene TRBV6-2 or TRBV6-3 combines with J gene TRBJ2-7; 7 bases are a match to TRBD1. Trimming cost V 6 bases and J 3 bases; bases outside gene matches: 11. Germline values: CDR1 MNHEY, CDR2 SVGEGT. The CDR3 covers 15 residues. CDR3 nucleotide sequence: TGTGCCAGCAGCCAACCCCCCAACAGGGGCTACGAGCAGTACTTC. It translates to CASSQPPNRGYEQYF.

The rearrangement joins TRBV29-1 to TRBJ2-1; tentative D call: TRBD1 (5 bases). V dropped 7 bases and J dropped 4 bases, with 17 bases sitting between them. CDR1 is SQVTM, CDR2 ANQGSEA, per germline. This CDR3 is 14 amino acids long. The CDR3 sequence is CSAGRPGFYNEQFF. The CDR3, as DNA: TGCAGCGCGGGCCGGCCAGGGTTTTACAATGAGCAGTTCTTC.

The chain combines TRBV11-2 with TRBJ2-1, with D unresolved. Germline V lookup: CDR1 SGHAT, CDR2 FQNNGV. V was shortened by 5 bases and J by 8 bases, with 10 bases between the two germline ends. The CDR3 is 12 amino acids. CDR3 sequence reads: CASSPVEYEQFF. CDR3 in DNA: TGTGCCAGCAGCCCCGTTGAGTATGAGCAGTTCTTC.

CDR3 amino acids: CASSPNLGTGTYGYTF. CDR3 DNA: TGTGCCAGCAGTCCCAACCTAGGGACAGGAACCTATGGCTACACCTTC. The chain recombines TRBV27 with TRBJ1-2; 8 positions agree with TRBD1. The CDR3 is 16 amino acids. Germline V gives CDR1 MNHEY, CDR2 SMNVEV (reference sequence). J lost 4 bases, V lost 5 bases, and 12 bases had no gene match.

This rearrangement joins TRBV4-3 to TRBJ2-1, with D maybe TRBD2 (5 bases). This CDR3 region has 17 residues. Trimming shortened V by 0 bases and J by 0 bases, and 12 bases separated the two germline ends. CDR1 LGHNA and CDR2 YSLEER come from the germline V gene. CDR3 in amino acids: CASSQDPGLSSYNEQFF. As DNA, the CDR3 is TGCGCCAGCAGCCAAGACCCCGGACTTTCCTCCTACAATGAGCAGTTCTTC.

This clone showed up just a few times. This chain joins TRBV6-5 and TRBJ2-7; TRBD2 matches 7 bases. V was pared by 7 bases and J by 5 bases, with 5 bases of the junction left unmatched. The CDR3 runs to 12 residues. Germline V CDR1 and CDR2: MNHEY, SVGAGI. Here the CDR3 DNA reads TGTGCCAGCATCCGGGACTACGACGAGCAGTACTTC. Its protein product is CASIRDYDEQYF.

The CDR3 DNA reads TGTGCCAGCAGTAGCGGGGGAACGGAGACCCAGTACTTC. Amino acids: CASSSGGTETQYF. The genes are TRBV28 and TRBJ2-5, with 8 bases that match TRBD2. Per germline, CDR1 MDHEN and CDR2 SYDVKM. The junction had 4 bases not matched to a gene; V was cut back by 5 bases and J by 5 bases. This CDR3 contains 13 residues.